This T cell receptor beta chain was identified in a study of blood T cells in healthy people across ages (dated by TCRdb to the mid-2010s). Regarding the study in general: Template switching captured roughly one uniquely barcoded TCR beta cDNA molecule per two T cells in model experiments. Two additional independent replicas of 1 million unique cDNA reads from the same blood draw were analyzed for two donors (one aged 18 to 30 and one aged 80 or older). To avoid experimental bias, donors of different ages were distributed randomly across sequencing lanes. Age-related changes in TCR beta repertoire diversity were measured in the study by deep sequencing normalized with unique cDNA molecular identifiers. The donors were split into four age groups: young (average 16 years), middle-aged (roughly 39), aged (about 56) and long-lived (roughly 88).

In regard to this clonotype: The antigen it recognizes is unknown. No base quality values were provided; no much bigger clone lies one nucleotide off.

After removal of 5 bases from V and 0 bases from J, the junction retains 8 bases not matched to a gene. The CDR3, from cysteine to phenylalanine, totals 17 residues. The read is trimmed to its CDR3 DNA, 51 bases read in frame from base 1. As encoded in the germline V gene, CDR1 is SGHTA while CDR2 is FQGNSA. Donors were under 40 systemically healthy Caucasian individuals from Russia aged roughly 6 to 95 years. Around 9.7 milliliters of peripheral blood were collected from each donor into EDTA-treated Vacutainer tubes. Ficoll-Paque density-gradient centrifugation was used to isolate PBMCs, with at least 6.5 million per sample. Trizol reagent was used to extract total RNA from PBMCs, with at least 6 micrograms per sample. Naive CD45RAhigh/CD27high T cell percentages were measured by flow cytometry on a PBMC aliquot from every donor. Overall study results and their limits: Compared with the aged group, the long-lived group had more naive CD4+ T cells, fewer expanded clones and increased TCR diversity, suggesting age selection. The CMV infection status of donors was not known, potentially confounding age-related changes in expanded clonotypes. Estimates of total diversity from one million sequenced T cells were regarded as lower bounds and underestimates. Bulk unsorted PBMC profiling prevented conclusive comparison of naive and antigen-experienced compartments. As age increased, observed TCR beta diversity per million T cells dropped in a roughly linear way, and a significant reduction was already evident by age 40. A strong correlation was found between observed TCR beta diversity and the percentage of naive T cells measured by flow cytometry.

The method was 5' RACE. The reads were generated on an Illumina HiSeq 2500. The second PCR ran for about 6 to 12 cycles and used a J-beta primer mix along with a sample-barcoded 5' primer. A unique molecular identifier was introduced onto each TCR beta cDNA molecule by a template-switch 5' adaptor carrying 12 random nucleotides. Each sample yielded at least 3 million CDR3-containing paired-end reads. First-strand cDNA synthesis was performed from all RNA using the Mint cDNA synthesis kit, with priming by a TRBC-specific oligonucleotide. All cDNA was treated with uracil-DNA glycosylase and then went through a first 18-cycle PCR with the universal primers M1SS and BC2_uni_R. The authors' analysis ran thus. For normalization, 1 million high-quality reads were randomly selected from each sample, with every read carrying a distinct molecular identifier. Reads with shared molecular identifiers were discarded instead of being binned into consensus sequences. MiTCR, set to a Q25 quality threshold and the strictest error-elimination algorithm, was used for CDR3 identification, clonotype clustering and error correction. A nonparametric unseen species model with Euler transformation was used to estimate a lower bound on total TCR beta diversity. TCRdb trimmed the raw reads at Q25, called clones with MiXCR and kept productive beta chains. All rows with the same CDR3 protein become a single entry with the most common DNA and genes. The V and J calls, along with clone size, are taken from TCRdb and not from the paper's own processing. Within this sample are about 690,000 distinct CDR3 sequences, with approximately 40% of them counted one time only. The ten largest clonotypes hold around 30% of the sample.

The clonotype originates from a man aged 80 or over in good health. The sequenced sample consisted of blood. The rearranged chain carries TRBV7-2 and TRBJ2-1, and TRBD1 matches 9 of the central bases. The CDR3 protein sequence reads: CASSHRGQGSSYNEQFF. The DNA sequence is given as TGTGCCAGCAGCCATAGGGGACAGGGAAGCTCCTACAATGAGCAGTTCTTC.